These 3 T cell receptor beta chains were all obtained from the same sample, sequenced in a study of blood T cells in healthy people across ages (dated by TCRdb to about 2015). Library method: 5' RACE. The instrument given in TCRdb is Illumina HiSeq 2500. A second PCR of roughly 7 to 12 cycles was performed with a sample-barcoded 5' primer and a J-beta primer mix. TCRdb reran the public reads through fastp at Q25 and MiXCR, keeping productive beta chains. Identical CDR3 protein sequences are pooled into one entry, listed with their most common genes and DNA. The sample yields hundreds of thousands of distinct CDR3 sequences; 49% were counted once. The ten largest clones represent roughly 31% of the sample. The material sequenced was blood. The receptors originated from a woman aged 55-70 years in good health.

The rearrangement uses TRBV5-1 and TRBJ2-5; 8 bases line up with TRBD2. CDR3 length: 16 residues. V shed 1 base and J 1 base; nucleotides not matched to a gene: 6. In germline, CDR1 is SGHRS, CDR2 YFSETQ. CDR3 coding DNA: TGCGCCAGCAGCTTGCGGGTCGCGGGAGGCCAAGAGACCCAGTACTTC. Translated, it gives CASSLRVAGGQETQYF.

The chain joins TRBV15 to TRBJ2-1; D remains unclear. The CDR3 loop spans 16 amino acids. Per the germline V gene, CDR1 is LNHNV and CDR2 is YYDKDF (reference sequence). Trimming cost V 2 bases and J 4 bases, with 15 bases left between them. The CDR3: CATSRRISVEYNEQFF. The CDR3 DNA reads TGTGCCACCAGCAGACGAATTTCCGTCGAGTACAATGAGCAGTTCTTC.

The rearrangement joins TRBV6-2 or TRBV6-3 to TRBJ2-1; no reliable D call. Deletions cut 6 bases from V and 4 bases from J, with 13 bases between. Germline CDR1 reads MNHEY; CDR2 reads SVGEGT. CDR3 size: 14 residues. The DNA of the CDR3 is TGTGCCAGCAGCCGCCTCGGGCAATACAATGAGCAGTTCTTC. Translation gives CASSRLGQYNEQFF.